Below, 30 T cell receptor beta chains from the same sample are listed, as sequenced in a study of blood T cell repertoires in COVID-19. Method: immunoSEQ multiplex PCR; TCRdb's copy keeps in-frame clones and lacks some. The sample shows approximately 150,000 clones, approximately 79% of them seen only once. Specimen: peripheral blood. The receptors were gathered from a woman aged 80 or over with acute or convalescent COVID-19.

The CDR3 loop reads CASSQDPRAAYNSPLHF. CDR3 DNA: TGTGCCAGCAGCCAAGATCCCAGGGCAGCCTATAATTCACCCCTCCACTTT. The rearrangement uses TRBV3-1 (or the pseudogene TRBV3-2) and TRBJ1-6; a weak D match, TRBD1 (5 bases). The V and J ends lost 0 bases and 2 bases respectively, with 11 bases between them. Germline assignment: CDR1 LGHDT and CDR2 YNNKEL (reference sequence). The CDR3 consists of 17 residues.

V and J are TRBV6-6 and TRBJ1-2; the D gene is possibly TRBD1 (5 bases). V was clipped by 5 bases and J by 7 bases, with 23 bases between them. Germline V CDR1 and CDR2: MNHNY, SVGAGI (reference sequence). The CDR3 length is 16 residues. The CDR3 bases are TGTGCCAGCAGTAGACTCGGCCTCCAGGGTGTGGGTGGCTACACCTTC. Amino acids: CASSRLGLQGVGGYTF.

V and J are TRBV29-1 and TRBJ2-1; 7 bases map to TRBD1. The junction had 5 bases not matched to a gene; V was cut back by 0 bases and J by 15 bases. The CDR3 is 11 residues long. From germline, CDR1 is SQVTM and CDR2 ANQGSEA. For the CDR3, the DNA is TGCAGCGTTGAAGACCTCCAGGGGGTGTTCTTC. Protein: CSVEDLQGVFF.

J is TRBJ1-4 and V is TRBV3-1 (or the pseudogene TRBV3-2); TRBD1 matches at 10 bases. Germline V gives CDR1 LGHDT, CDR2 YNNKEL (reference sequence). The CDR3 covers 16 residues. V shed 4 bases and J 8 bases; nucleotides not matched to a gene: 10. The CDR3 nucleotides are TGTGCCAGCAGCCGAACGCCGGGACAGGGGTCGGAAAAACTGTTTTTT. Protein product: CASSRTPGQGSEKLFF.

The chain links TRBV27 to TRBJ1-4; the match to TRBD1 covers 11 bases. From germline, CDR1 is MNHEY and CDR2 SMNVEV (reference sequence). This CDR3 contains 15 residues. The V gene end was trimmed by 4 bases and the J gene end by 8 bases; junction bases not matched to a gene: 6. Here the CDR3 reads CASSSTGTGGEKLFF. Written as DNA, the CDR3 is TGTGCCAGCAGTTCAACCGGGACAGGGGGGGAAAAACTGTTTTTT. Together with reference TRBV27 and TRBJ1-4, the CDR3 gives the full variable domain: EAQVTQNPRYLITVTGKKLTVTCSQNMNHEYMSWYRQDPGLGLRQIYYSMNVEVTDKGDVPEGYKVSRKEKRNFPLILESPSPNQTSLYFCASSSTGTGGEKLFFGSGTQLSVL.

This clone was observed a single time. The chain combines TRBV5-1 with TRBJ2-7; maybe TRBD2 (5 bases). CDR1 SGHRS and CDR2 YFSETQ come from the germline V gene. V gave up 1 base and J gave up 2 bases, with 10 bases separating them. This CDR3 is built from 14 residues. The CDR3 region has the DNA TGCGCCAGCAGCTTGTTCAGCGGAACCTACGAGCAGTACTTC. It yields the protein CASSLFSGTYEQYF.

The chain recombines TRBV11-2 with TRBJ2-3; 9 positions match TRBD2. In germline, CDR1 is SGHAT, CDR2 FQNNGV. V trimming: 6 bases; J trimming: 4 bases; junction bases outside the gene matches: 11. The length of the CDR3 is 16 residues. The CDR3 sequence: CASSLLAGGPSDTQYF. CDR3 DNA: TGTGCCAGCAGTTTGTTGGCGGGAGGGCCGTCAGATACGCAGTATTTT. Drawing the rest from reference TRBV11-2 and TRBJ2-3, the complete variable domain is EAGVAQSPRYKIIEKRQSVAFWCNPISGHATLYWYQQILGQGPKLLIQFQNNGVVDDSQLPKDRFSAERLKGVDSTLKIQPAKLEDSAVYLCASSLLAGGPSDTQYFGPGTRLTVL.

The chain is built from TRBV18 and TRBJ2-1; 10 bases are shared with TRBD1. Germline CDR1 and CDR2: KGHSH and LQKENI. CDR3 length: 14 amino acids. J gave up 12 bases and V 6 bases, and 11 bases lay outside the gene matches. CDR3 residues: CASSLGTGADVQFF. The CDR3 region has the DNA TGTGCCAGCTCCCTCGGGACAGGGGCGGATGTGCAGTTCTTC.

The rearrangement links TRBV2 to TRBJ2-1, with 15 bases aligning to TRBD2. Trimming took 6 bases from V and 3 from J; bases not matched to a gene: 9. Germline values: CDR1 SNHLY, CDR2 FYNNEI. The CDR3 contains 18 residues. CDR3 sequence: CASRAGTSGRFIYNEQFF. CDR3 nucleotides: TGTGCCAGCAGAGCCGGGACTAGCGGGAGGTTTATCTACAATGAGCAGTTCTTC. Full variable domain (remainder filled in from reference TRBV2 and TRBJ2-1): EPEVTQTPSHQVTQMGQEVILRCVPISNHLYFYWYRQILGQKVEFLVSFYNNEISEKSEIFDDQFSVERPDGSNFTLKIRSTKLEDSAMYFCASRAGTSGRFIYNEQFFGPGTRLTVL.

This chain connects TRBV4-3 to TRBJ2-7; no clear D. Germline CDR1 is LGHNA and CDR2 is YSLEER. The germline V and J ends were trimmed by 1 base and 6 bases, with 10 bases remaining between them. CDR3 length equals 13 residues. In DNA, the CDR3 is TGCGCCAGCAGCCAAGGTTTGTTCGGCGAGCAGTACTTC. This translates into CASSQGLFGEQYF.

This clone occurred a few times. DNA of the CDR3: TGTGCCATCAGTGGTACTAGCGGGAGTTCAGATACGCAGTATTTT. Its translation is CAISGTSGSSDTQYF. V gene TRBV10-3 combines with J gene TRBJ2-3; TRBD2 matches 11 bases. After removal of 4 bases from V and 4 bases from J, the junction contained 4 bases not matched to a gene. Germline-derived CDR1 and CDR2 are ENHRY and SYGVKD. The CDR3 loop spans 15 amino acids.

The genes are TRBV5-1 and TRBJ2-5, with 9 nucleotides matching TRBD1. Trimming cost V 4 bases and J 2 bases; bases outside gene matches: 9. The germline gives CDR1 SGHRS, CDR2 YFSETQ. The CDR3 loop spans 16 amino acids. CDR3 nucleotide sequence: TGCGCCAGCAGCCTAGGACAGGGGATGAGGCAAGAGACCCAGTACTTC. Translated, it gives CASSLGQGMRQETQYF.

CDR3 DNA: TGTGCCAGCAGGTCCGGCAGGCGGGTCTCCTACAATGAGCAGTTCTTC. Amino acid sequence: CASRSGRRVSYNEQFF. The genes are TRBV28 and TRBJ2-1; TRBD2 is a possible D gene (5 bases). The CDR3 is made up of 16 amino acids. CDR1 and CDR2 from the germline V gene are MDHEN and SYDVKM. The ends were cut back, 6 bases at V and 0 bases at J, with 15 bases in the middle.

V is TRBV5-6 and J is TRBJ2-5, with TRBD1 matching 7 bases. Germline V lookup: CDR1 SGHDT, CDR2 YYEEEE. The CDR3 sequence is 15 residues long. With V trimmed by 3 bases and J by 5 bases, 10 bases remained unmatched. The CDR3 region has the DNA TGTGCCAGCAGCTCGGGGACAGAAGGTTGGGAGACCCAGTACTTC. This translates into CASSSGTEGWETQYF. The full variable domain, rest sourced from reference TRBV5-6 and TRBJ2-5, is DAGVTQSPTHLIKTRGQQVTLRCSPKSGHDTVSWYQQALGQGPQFIFQYYEEEERQRGNFPDRFSGHQFPNYSSELNVNALLLGDSALYLCASSSGTEGWETQYFGPGTRLLVL.

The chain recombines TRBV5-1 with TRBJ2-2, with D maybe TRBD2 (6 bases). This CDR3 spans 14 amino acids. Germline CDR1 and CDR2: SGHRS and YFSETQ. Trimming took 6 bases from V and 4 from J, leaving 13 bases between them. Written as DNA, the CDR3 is TGCGCCAGCACCCGGGAGCAGGTCACCGGGGAGCTGTTTTTT. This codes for CASTREQVTGELFF.

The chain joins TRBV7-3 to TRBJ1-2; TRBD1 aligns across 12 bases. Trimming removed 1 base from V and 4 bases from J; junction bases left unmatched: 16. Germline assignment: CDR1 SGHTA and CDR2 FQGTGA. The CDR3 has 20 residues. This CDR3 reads CASSLKSSGTGGPFPYGYTF. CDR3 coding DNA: TGTGCCAGCAGCTTAAAGTCAAGCGGGACAGGGGGCCCCTTTCCCTATGGCTACACCTTC.

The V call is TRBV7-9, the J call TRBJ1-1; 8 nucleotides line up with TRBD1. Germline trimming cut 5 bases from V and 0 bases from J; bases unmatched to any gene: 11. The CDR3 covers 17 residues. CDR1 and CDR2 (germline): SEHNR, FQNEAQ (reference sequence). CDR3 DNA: TGTGCCAGCAGCAGACGAGCAGGGGGCACGATGAACACTGAAGCTTTCTTT. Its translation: CASSRRAGGTMNTEAFF.

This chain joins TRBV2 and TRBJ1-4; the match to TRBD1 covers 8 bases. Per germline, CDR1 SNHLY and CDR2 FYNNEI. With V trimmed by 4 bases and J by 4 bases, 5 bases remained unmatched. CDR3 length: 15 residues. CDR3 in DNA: TGTGCCAGCAGTGGTCAGGGGGCCATTAATGAAAAACTGTTTTTT. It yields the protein CASSGQGAINEKLFF.

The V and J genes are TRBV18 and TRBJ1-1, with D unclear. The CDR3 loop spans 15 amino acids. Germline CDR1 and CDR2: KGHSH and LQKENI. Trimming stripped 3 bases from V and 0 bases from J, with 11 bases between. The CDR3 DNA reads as TGTGCCAGCTCACCCCTGCAGGATTTGAACACTGAAGCTTTCTTT. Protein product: CASSPLQDLNTEAFF.

The CDR3 bases are TGTGCCAGCAGCGTAGTTCCCTCAGGGACAGGGATCTATGGCTACACCTTC. It yields the protein CASSVVPSGTGIYGYTF. This sequence joins TRBV9 and TRBJ1-2; 9 positions match TRBD1. Germline V gene sequence: CDR1 SGDLS, CDR2 YYNGEE. V gave up 0 bases and J gave up 4 bases; unmatched junction bases: 10. This CDR3 spans 17 amino acids.

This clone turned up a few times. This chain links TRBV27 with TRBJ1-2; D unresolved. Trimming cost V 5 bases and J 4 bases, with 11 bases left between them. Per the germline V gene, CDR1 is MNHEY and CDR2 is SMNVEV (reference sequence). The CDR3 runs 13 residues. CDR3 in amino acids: CASSPGWGYGYTF. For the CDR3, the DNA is TGTGCCAGCAGTCCGGGATGGGGCTATGGCTACACCTTC.

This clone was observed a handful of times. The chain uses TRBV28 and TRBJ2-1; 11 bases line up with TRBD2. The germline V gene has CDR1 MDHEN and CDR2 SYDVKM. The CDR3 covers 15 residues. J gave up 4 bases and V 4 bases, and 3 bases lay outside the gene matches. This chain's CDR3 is CASSSRLAGYNEQFF. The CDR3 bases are TGTGCCAGCAGTTCCCGACTAGCGGGATACAATGAGCAGTTCTTC.

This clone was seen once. CDR3 region: CASSDAGGADTGELFF. DNA for the CDR3: TGTGCCAGCAGTGACGCGGGAGGGGCGGACACCGGGGAGCTGTTTTTT. The gene calls are TRBV6-1 and TRBJ2-2, with 9 bases aligning to TRBD2. The V gene end was trimmed by 3 bases and the J gene end by 3 bases; junction bases not matched to a gene: 5. The germline V gene encodes CDR1 MNHNS and CDR2 SASEGT. The CDR3 is 16 residues long.

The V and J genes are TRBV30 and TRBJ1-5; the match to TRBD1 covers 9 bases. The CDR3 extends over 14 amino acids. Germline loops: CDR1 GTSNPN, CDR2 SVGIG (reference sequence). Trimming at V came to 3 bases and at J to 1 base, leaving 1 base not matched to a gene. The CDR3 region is CAWRGQGSNQPQHF. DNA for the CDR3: TGTGCCTGGAGGGGACAGGGAAGCAATCAGCCCCAGCATTTT.

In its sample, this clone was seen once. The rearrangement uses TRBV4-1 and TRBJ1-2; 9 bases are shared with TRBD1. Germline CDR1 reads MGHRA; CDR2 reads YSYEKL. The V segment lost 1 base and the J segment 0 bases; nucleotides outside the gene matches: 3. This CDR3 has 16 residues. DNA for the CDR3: TGCGCCAGCAGCCAAGCAAGGGACAGGGCTAACTATGGCTACACCTTC. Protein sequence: CASSQARDRANYGYTF.

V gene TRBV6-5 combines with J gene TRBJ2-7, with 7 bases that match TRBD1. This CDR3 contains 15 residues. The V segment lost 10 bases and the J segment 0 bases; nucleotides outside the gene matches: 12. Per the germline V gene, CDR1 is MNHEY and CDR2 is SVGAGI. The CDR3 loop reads CAIRRGQAGSYEQYF. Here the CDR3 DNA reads TGTGCCATACGAAGAGGACAGGCGGGCTCCTACGAGCAGTACTTC.

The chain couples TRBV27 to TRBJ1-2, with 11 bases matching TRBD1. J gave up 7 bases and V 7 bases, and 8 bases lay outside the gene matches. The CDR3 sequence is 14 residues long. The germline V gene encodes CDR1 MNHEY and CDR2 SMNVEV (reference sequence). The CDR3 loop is CASTGDRGNGGYTF. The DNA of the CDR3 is TGTGCCAGCACCGGGGACAGGGGGAACGGTGGCTACACCTTC.

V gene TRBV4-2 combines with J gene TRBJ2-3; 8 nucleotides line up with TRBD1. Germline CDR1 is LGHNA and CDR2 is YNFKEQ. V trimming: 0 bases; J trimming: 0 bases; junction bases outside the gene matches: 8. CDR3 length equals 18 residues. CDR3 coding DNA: TGTGCCAGCAGCCAAGAGAAGGGGACAGGCTTTAGCACAGATACGCAGTATTTT. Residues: CASSQEKGTGFSTDTQYF.

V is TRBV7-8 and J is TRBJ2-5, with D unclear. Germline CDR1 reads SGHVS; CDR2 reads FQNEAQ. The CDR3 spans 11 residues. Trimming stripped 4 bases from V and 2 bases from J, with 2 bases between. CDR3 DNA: TGTGCCAGCAGCTCTCAAGAGACCCAGTACTTC. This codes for CASSSQETQYF.

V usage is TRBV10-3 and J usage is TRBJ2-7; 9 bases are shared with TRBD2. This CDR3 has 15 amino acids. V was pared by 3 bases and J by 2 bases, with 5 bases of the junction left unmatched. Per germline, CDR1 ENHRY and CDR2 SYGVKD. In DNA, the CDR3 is TGTGCCATCAGTGACCTAGCGGGAAGTACCTACGAGCAGTACTTC. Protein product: CAISDLAGSTYEQYF.